This TCR beta chain was sequenced for a study of early T cells in non-severe SARS-CoV-2 infection. J lost 3 bases, V lost 6 bases, and 3 bases had no gene match. Looked up from germline, CDR1 is SGHRS and CDR2 is YFSETQ. The CDR3 spans 14 residues. This clonotype was counted only a few times. TCRdb redid the calling of the 5' RACE reads with MiXCR, one entry per CDR3 protein. The sample holds some 71,000 distinct CDR3 sequences, 12% to 15% seen once. The J gene is TRBJ2-6, the V gene TRBV5-1; 7 nucleotides align to TRBD1. Sample: whole blood. The receptor's source is an adult who was a healthcare worker with PCR-confirmed SARS-CoV-2 infection or an uninfected control (not recorded which). The CDR3 protein is CASTQGDGANVLTF. The CDR3 region has the DNA TGCGCCAGCACGCAGGGGGATGGGGCCAACGTCCTGACTTTC.